Only a few counts were recorded for the clone carrying this T cell receptor (beta chain). J was trimmed by 1 base and V by 3 bases; bases with no gene match: 4. The germline V gene encodes CDR1 SGHRS and CDR2 YFSETQ. The CDR3 has 15 residues. In the original workflow: Amplification of reference gene primers provided the estimated nucleated cell counts. Sequencing was performed with immunoSEQ multiplex PCR; in TCRdb, only in-frame clones are kept and a portion is missing. V and J calls and clone size are given by that table; D and trimming were obtained from the DNA. The sample records around 190,000 clones, 88% being singletons. This sample stems from a study of blood T cell repertoires in COVID-19. Overall study context: Acute-phase and convalescent COVID-19 samples originated in the United States, Italy and Spain.

The clonotype originates from a woman between 18 and 29 years old who had recovered from COVID-19. The material sequenced was PBMCs or T cells enriched from blood (not recorded which). The chain uses TRBV5-1 and TRBJ1-1, with 9 nucleotides matching TRBD1. The CDR3 loop reads CASSWGDRENTEAFF. The CDR3 DNA reads TGCGCCAGCAGCTGGGGGGACAGGGAGAACACTGAAGCTTTCTTT.